The 12 T cell receptor beta chains below come from one sample, sequenced in a study of T cells after yellow fever vaccination. TCRdb re-derived calls from the 5' RACE reads in MiXCR, one entry per CDR3 protein. The data hold some 300,000 distinct CDR3 sequences, with over 8.5% observed a single time. Sample: CD4+ T cells sorted from PBMCs, taken 45 days after the yellow fever booster vaccination. All receptors derive from a man in his late teens or twenties who received the YFV17D yellow fever vaccine.

The CDR3 here is CASSLKRLVDRQPQHF. CDR3 coding DNA: TGTGCCAGCAGCTTAAAGAGACTTGTCGATCGTCAGCCCCAGCATTTT. The chain uses TRBV7-6 and TRBJ1-5; no definite D call. The CDR3 is 16 amino acids. The V end lost 2 bases, the J end lost 6 bases, and 17 bases lay between the germline ends. Germline V lookup: CDR1 SGHVS, CDR2 FNYEAQ.

This clonotype was picked up a small number of times. The chain joins TRBV10-2 to TRBJ2-3, with 7 bases identical to TRBD1. The CDR3 is made up of 15 amino acids. CDR1 WSHSY and CDR2 SAAADI come from the germline V gene. The V gene end was trimmed by 4 bases and the J gene end by 2 bases; junction bases not matched to a gene: 6. Written as DNA, the CDR3 is TGCGCCAGCAGTGCAGACAGGGTGCTCACAGATACGCAGTATTTT. It is translated as CASSADRVLTDTQYF.

J is TRBJ1-6 and V is TRBV6-2 or TRBV6-3, with D unresolved. The CDR3 spans 15 residues. The germline V gene encodes CDR1 MNHEY and CDR2 SVGEGT. V was pared by 0 bases and J by 10 bases, with 13 bases between. DNA for the CDR3: TGTGCCAGCAGTTACTCGGTGCGTCTTGAGTCACCCCTCCACTTT. Protein: CASSYSVRLESPLHF.

The CDR3 protein is CASSLVLTGVQTQYF. The CDR3 region has the DNA TGCGCCAGCAGCTTGGTACTGACAGGGGTCCAGACCCAGTACTTC. The V call is TRBV5-1, the J call TRBJ2-5; 8 bases align to TRBD1. CDR1 and CDR2 from the germline V gene are SGHRS and YFSETQ. The CDR3 consists of 15 residues. V gave up 0 bases and J gave up 6 bases; unmatched junction bases: 7.

This clonotype was picked up many times. The chain joins TRBV5-1 to TRBJ1-3; D remains ambiguous. Per germline, CDR1 SGHRS and CDR2 YFSETQ. The V end was cut by 2 bases, the J end by 2 bases, with 5 bases between. The CDR3 spans 13 residues. CDR3 sequence reads: CASSLGTGNTIYF. In nucleotides, the CDR3 is TGCGCCAGCAGCTTAGGGACTGGAAACACCATATATTTT.

This clonotype was found a few times. The rearrangement links TRBV28 to TRBJ2-5, with D perhaps matching TRBD2 (5 bases). Germline CDR1 reads MDHEN; CDR2 reads SYDVKM. The CDR3 has 11 amino acids. Trimming removed 3 bases at V and 9 bases at J, with 8 bases between. The CDR3 sequence is CASSFSGSQYF. The CDR3 bases are TGTGCCAGCAGTTTTTCGGGGTCCCAGTACTTC.

In its sample, this clonotype was seen a few times. V and J are TRBV29-1 and TRBJ1-1, with D perhaps matching TRBD1 (5 bases). This CDR3 is 14 amino acids long. Trimming removed 6 bases at V and 2 bases at J, with 16 bases between. Germline assignment: CDR1 SQVTM and CDR2 ANQGSEA. The CDR3 bases are TGCAGCGTAAACCGGCAGGGCAGCAACACTGAAGCTTTCTTT. Translating gives CSVNRQGSNTEAFF.

In this sample, this clonotype turned up a few times. The rearrangement links TRBV2 to TRBJ2-2, with 8 positions matching TRBD1. The junction had 3 bases not matched to a gene; V was cut back by 4 bases and J by 2 bases. Germline CDR1 SNHLY, CDR2 FYNNEI. The CDR3 length is 15 residues. The CDR3 DNA follows: TGTGCCAGCAGTGTAGACAGGGGAAACACCGGGGAGCTGTTTTTT. This encodes CASSVDRGNTGELFF.

The J gene is TRBJ2-3, the V gene TRBV5-4; D unclear. The CDR3 is 15 amino acids. CDR1 SGHNT and CDR2 YYREEE come from the germline V gene (reference sequence). Trimming took 4 bases from V and 4 from J, leaving 16 bases between them. CDR3 sequence reads: CASSHRPVSADTQYF. The CDR3 DNA follows: TGTGCCAGCAGCCACCGGCCCGTCTCAGCAGATACGCAGTATTTT.

The chain recombines TRBV27 with TRBJ1-1, with D perhaps matching TRBD1 (5 bases). The CDR3 covers 15 residues. V was clipped by 2 bases and J by 4 bases, with 14 bases between them. CDR1 is MNHEY, CDR2 SMNVEV, per germline (reference sequence). CDR3 nucleotide sequence: TGTGCCAGCAGTTTAGGCAGGGTTGGGGGCACTGAAGCTTTCTTT. Protein product: CASSLGRVGGTEAFF.

This clonotype was counted between two and nine times. V and J are TRBV4-3 and TRBJ2-3, with a tentative D call TRBD1 (5 bases). CDR1 is LGHNA and CDR2 is YSLEER in the germline V gene. Deletions cut 4 bases from V and 2 bases from J, with 7 bases between. The length of the CDR3 is 13 residues. The CDR3 loop is CASSPTVTDTQYF. DNA of the CDR3: TGCGCCAGCAGCCCGACAGTCACAGATACGCAGTATTTT.

This clonotype was seen only a few times. V gene TRBV6-5 combines with J gene TRBJ1-1; D perhaps matches TRBD1 (5 bases). There are 9 residues in the CDR3. Germline V gene data show CDR1 as MNHEY and CDR2 as SVGAGI. The DNA for the CDR3 is TGTGGGGGCAAGACTGAAGCTTTCTTT. Translating gives CGGKTEAFF.